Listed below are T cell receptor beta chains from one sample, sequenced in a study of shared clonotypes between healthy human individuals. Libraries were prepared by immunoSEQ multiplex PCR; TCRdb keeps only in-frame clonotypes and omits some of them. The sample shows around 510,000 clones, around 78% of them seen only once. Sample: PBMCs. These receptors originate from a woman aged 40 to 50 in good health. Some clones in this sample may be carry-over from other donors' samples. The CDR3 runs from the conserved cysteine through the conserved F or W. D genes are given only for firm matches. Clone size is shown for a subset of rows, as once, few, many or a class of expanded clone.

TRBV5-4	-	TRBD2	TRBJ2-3	CASRLAGPTDTQYF	TGTGCCAGCAGGCTAGCGGGACCCACAGATACGCAGTATTTT
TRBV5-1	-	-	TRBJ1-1	CASSLVLGTEAFF	TGCGCCAGCAGCTTGGTTTTGGGCACTGAAGCTTTCTTT
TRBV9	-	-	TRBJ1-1	CASSVGGFGNTEAFF	TGTGCCAGCAGCGTAGGTGGTTTTGGGAACACTGAAGCTTTCTTT
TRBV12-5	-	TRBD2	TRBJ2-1	CASANYFEGRELSYNEQFF	TGTGCTAGTGCCAATTACTTCGAGGGGCGGGAGTTGTCCTACAATGAGCAGTTCTTC
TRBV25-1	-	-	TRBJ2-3	CASSETTVGTDTQYF	TGTGCCAGCAGTGAAACCACAGTCGGTACAGATACGCAGTATTTT
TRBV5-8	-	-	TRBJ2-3	CASSARGPGADTQYF	TGTGCCAGCAGCGCCCGCGGCCCTGGCGCAGATACGCAGTATTTT
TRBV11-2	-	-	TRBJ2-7	CASSLGPLSAGFYEQYF	TGTGCCAGCAGCTTAGGCCCCCTTTCCGCGGGGTTCTACGAGCAGTACTTC
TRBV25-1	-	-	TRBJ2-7	CARTRRVQQYF	TGTGCCAGAACCCGACGGGTTCAGCAGTACTTC
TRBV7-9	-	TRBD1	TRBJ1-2	CASSSRDRDLYGYTF	TGTGCCAGCAGCTCCAGGGACAGGGACTTGTATGGCTACACCTTC
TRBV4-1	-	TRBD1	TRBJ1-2	CASSQDPLGRGDGYTF	TGCGCCAGCAGCCAAGATCCCCTCGGCAGGGGGGATGGCTACACCTTC
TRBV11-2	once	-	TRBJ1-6	CASSPPGPYNSPLHF	TGTGCCAGCAGCCCGCCAGGACCTTATAATTCACCCCTCCACTTT
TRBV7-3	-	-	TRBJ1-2	CASSLGVAGYTF	TGTGCCAGCAGCTTGGGGGTCGCTGGCTACACCTTC
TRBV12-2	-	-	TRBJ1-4	CASRLATGENEKLFF	TGTGCAAGTCGCTTGGCGACAGGGGAAAATGAAAAACTGTTTTTT
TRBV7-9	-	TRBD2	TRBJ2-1	CASSLAGLAGRNEQFF	TGTGCCAGCAGCTTAGCGGGACTAGCGGGTAGGAATGAGCAGTTCTTC
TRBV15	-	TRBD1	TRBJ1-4	CATSRDREEKLFF	TGTGCCACCAGCAGGGACAGGGAAGAAAAACTGTTTTTT
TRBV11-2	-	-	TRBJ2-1	CASSPNPGLDNEQFF	TGTGCCAGCAGCCCAAATCCGGGACTTGACAATGAGCAGTTCTTC
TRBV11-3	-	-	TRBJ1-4	CATDRQGPYSKGKLFF	TGTGCCACCGACCGCCAGGGACCGTACTCCAAGGGAAAACTGTTTTTT
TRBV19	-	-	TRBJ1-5	CASSMGQGRHQPQHF	TGTGCCAGTAGTATGGGGCAGGGGAGGCATCAGCCCCAGCATTTT
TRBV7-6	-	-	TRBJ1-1	CASSRGSDMNTEAFF	TGTGCCAGCAGCAGAGGATCAGATATGAACACTGAAGCTTTCTTT
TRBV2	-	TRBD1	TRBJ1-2	CASRKGQGVNYGYTF	TGTGCCAGCAGGAAGGGACAGGGGGTAAACTATGGCTACACCTTC
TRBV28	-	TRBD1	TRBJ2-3	CASIMGQGATDTQYF	TGTGCCAGCATTATGGGGCAGGGGGCAACTGATACGCAGTATTTT
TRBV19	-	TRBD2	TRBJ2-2	CASSTSSGYTGELFF	TGTGCCAGTAGTACAAGTAGCGGGTACACCGGGGAGCTGTTTTTT
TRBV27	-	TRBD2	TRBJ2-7	CASSYTSGRVSYEQYF	TGTGCCAGCAGTTACACTAGCGGGAGGGTCTCCTACGAGCAGTACTTC
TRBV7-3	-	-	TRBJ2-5	CASSLTGGRETQYF	TGTGCCAGCAGCTTAACGGGAGGTCGGGAGACCCAGTACTTC
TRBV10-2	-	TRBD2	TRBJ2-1	CASTERGRASNEQFF	TGCGCCAGCACTGAGCGGGGCCGAGCCTCCAATGAGCAGTTCTTC
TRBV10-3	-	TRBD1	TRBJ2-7	CAISEADRGREQYF	TGTGCCATCAGTGAGGCGGACAGGGGGCGCGAGCAGTACTTC
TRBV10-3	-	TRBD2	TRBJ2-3	CAIRNLAGGADTQYF	TGTGCCATCAGGAACCTAGCGGGAGGTGCAGATACGCAGTATTTT